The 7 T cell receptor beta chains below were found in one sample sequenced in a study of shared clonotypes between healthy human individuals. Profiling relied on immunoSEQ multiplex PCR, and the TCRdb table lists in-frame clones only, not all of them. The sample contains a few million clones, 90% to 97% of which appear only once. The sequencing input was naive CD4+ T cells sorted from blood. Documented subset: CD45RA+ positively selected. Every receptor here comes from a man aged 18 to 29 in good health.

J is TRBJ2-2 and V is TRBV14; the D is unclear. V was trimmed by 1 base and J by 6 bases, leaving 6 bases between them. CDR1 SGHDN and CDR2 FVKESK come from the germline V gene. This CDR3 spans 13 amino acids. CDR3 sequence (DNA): TGTGCCAGCAGCCAAGTTTCATCCGGGGAGCTGTTTTTT. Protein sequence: CASSQVSSGELFF.

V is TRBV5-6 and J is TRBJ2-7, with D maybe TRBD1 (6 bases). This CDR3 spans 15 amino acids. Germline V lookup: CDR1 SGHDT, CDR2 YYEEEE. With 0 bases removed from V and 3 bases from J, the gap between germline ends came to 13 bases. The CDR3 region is CASSLAGHGNYEQYF. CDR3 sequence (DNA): TGTGCCAGCAGCTTGGCGGGACACGGAAACTACGAGCAGTACTTC.

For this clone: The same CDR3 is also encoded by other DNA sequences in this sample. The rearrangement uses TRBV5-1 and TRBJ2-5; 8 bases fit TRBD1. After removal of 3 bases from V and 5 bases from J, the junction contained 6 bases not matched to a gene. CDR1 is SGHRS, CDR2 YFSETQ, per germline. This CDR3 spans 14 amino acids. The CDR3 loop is CASSSQGAGETQYF. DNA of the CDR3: TGCGCCAGCAGCTCCCAGGGGGCTGGGGAGACCCAGTACTTC. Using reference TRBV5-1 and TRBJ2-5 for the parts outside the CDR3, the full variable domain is KAGVTQTPRYLIKTRGQQVTLSCSPISGHRSVSWYQQTPGQGLQFLFEYFSETQRNKGNFPGRFSGRQFSNSRSEMNVSTLELGDSALYLCASSSQGAGETQYFGPGTRLLVL.

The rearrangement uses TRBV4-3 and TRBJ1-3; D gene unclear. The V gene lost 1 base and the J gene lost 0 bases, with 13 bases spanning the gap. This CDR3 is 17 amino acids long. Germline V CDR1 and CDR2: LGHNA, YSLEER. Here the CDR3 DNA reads TGCGCCAGCAGCCAAGCCGCAGCGGAGGGCTCTGGAAACACCATATATTTT. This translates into CASSQAAAEGSGNTIYF.

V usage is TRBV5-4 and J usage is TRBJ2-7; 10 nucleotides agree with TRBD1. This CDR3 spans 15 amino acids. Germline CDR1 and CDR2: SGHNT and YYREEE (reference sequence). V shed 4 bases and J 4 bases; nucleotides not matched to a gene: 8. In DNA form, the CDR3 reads TGTGCCAGCAGCCCCCGGGACAGGGGTGGGTACGAGCAGTACTTC. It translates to CASSPRDRGGYEQYF. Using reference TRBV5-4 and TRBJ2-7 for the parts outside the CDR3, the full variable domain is ETGVTQSPTHLIKTRGQQVTLRCSSQSGHNTVSWYQQALGQGPQFIFQYYREEENGRGNFPPRFSGLQFPNYSSELNVNALELDDSALYLCASSPRDRGGYEQYFGPGTRLTVT.

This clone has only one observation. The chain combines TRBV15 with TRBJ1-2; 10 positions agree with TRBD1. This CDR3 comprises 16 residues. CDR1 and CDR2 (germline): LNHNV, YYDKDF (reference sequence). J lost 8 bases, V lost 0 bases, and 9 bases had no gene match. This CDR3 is CATSREDGTGDRGYTF. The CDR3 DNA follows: TGTGCCACCAGCAGAGAAGACGGGACAGGGGACAGGGGCTACACCTTC.

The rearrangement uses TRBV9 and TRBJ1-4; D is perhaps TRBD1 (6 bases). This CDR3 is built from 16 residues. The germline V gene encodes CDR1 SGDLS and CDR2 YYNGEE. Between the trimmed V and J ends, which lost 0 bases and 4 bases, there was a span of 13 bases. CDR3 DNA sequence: TGTGCCAGCAGCGTAGCGGGGGGGCGAGGTAATGAAAAACTGTTTTTT. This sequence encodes CASSVAGGRGNEKLFF.